The source of this T cell receptor beta chain is a study of cytomegalovirus exposure and HLA in healthy donors. Study conclusions and caveats: An analysis was carried out at a later point. It showed that HLA-associated TCR beta chains were more clonally expanded than equally common non-associated chains.

The primer mix had 60 Vbeta and 13 Jbeta primers. Assay used: immunoSEQ multiplex PCR; TCRdb lists only in-frame clones, some missing. Among some 120,000 clones listed, around 80% were seen once. Details on this clone: Its antigen is not known.

CDR1 and CDR2 (germline): SGHNT, YYREEE (reference sequence). The CDR3 covers 14 residues. Trimming stripped 4 bases from V and 5 bases from J, with 15 bases between. The chain joins TRBV5-4 to TRBJ1-1; D remains unclear. This clonotype was sampled from a man aged 25 to 40 in good health and CMV-seronegative. Material for sequencing was PBMCs. The CDR3 region is CASSVPGKGTEAFF. The CDR3 DNA sequence: TGTGCCAGCAGCGTACCGGGGAAAGGAACTGAAGCTTTCTTT.